This is a list of T cell receptor beta chains from one sample in a study of Ad26.COV2.S vaccination and SARS-CoV-2 variants. Generated by immunoSEQ multiplex PCR, the TCRdb table keeps only in-frame clones and is missing some. The repertoire has 300,000 to 400,000 clones, approximately 90% of them found once; the top ten carry approximately 5%. The specimen comprised peripheral blood, sampled in a trial of Ad26.COV2.S vaccine versus placebo. The source of these receptors is a person between 18 and 65 years old who received the Ad26.COV2.S COVID-19 vaccine or a placebo. Both conserved end residues are part of each CDR3. A D gene is named only where the DNA matches it firmly. Expanded clones are given a class, and other clones once, few, many or no size at all.

>.|TRBV5-4|.|14|TRBJ1-1
CASSLDRVNTEAFF
TGTGCCAGCAGCTTGGACAGGGTTAACACTGAAGCTTTCTTT
>.|TRBV2|.|14|TRBJ1-5
CASSGLGPNQPQHF
TGTGCCAGCAGTGGATTGGGGCCCAACCAGCCCCAGCATTTT
>.|TRBV2|TRBD2|17|TRBJ2-3
CASSPWTSGSSLDTQYF
TGTGCCAGCAGTCCCTGGACTAGCGGGTCCTCGTTAGATACGCAGTATTTT
>once|TRBV19|.|16|TRBJ1-4
CASSQGIPPTNEKLFF
TGTGCCAGTAGTCAGGGAATCCCTCCAACTAATGAAAAACTGTTTTTT
>.|TRBV7-6|.|13|TRBJ1-1
CASRPLPDTEAFF
TGTGCCAGCAGACCGCTACCCGACACTGAAGCTTTCTTT
>.|TRBV19|.|15|TRBJ2-1
CASSIGVVRVNEQFF
TGTGCCAGTAGTATCGGGGTAGTGAGGGTCAATGAGCAGTTCTTC
>.|TRBV5-5|.|16|TRBJ1-6
CASSLVGASYNSPLHF
TGTGCCAGCAGCTTGGTGGGGGCCTCCTATAATTCACCCCTCCACTTT
>.|TRBV10-1|.|11|TRBJ1-2
CASSYLDGYTF
TGCGCCAGCAGTTATCTGGATGGCTACACCTTC
>.|TRBV27|TRBD1|15|TRBJ1-4
CASSQTGTAFEKLFF
TGTGCCAGCAGCCAAACCGGGACAGCCTTTGAAAAACTGTTTTTT
>.|TRBV27|.|16|TRBJ2-5
CASSPQSPPRLETQYF
TGTGCCAGCAGTCCCCAAAGTCCCCCTCGGCTAGAGACCCAGTACTTC
>few|TRBV5-1|.|15|TRBJ1-2
CASTLGGQGGYGYTF
TGCGCCAGCACCCTGGGGGGGCAGGGAGGCTATGGCTACACCTTC
>.|TRBV19|.|13|TRBJ2-7
CASSTRLGGEQYF
TGTGCCAGTAGTACCCGATTAGGTGGCGAGCAGTACTTC
>few|TRBV4-3|.|15|TRBJ1-4
CASSQDSGANEKLFF
TGCGCCAGCAGCCAAGATTCAGGAGCTAATGAAAAACTGTTTTTT
>few|TRBV9|TRBD1|15|TRBJ2-7
CASSVSLDRVYEQYF
TGTGCCAGCAGCGTAAGTTTAGACAGGGTCTACGAGCAGTACTTC
>.|TRBV7-2|.|16|TRBJ1-2
CASSPLRGRRWYGYTF
TGTGCCAGCAGCCCCCTCAGGGGCCGGAGATGGTATGGCTACACCTTC
>.|TRBV5-3|TRBD1|18|TRBJ1-4
CARSLATGEGGTNEKLFF
TGTGCCAGAAGCTTGGCGACAGGGGAAGGGGGTACTAATGAAAAACTGTTTTTT
>.|TRBV6-1|.|15|TRBJ1-5
CASSEAGGNNQPQHF
TGTGCCAGCAGTGAAGCGGGGGGTAACAATCAGCCCCAGCATTTT
>.|TRBV5-6|.|16|TRBJ1-1
CASSLAAVHQNTEAFF
TGTGCCAGCAGCTTGGCCGCCGTACACCAGAACACTGAAGCTTTCTTT
>.|TRBV27|.|14|TRBJ1-5
CASSMRGSNQPQHF
TGTGCCAGCTCCATGAGAGGGAGCAATCAGCCCCAGCATTTT
>.|TRBV6-2/TRBV6-3|.|15|TRBJ2-1
CASSYVPADKSEQFF
TGTGCCAGCAGTTACGTTCCAGCGGACAAATCGGAGCAGTTCTTC
>.|TRBV19|.|14|TRBJ1-2
CASSTGDSNYGYTF
TGTGCCAGTAGTACAGGAGATTCTAACTATGGCTACACCTTC
>.|TRBV19|TRBD1|19|TRBJ2-6
CASSVGQGYPLAGANVLTF
TGTGCCAGTAGCGTTGGACAGGGATATCCTTTGGCTGGGGCCAACGTCCTGACTTTC
>.|TRBV19|.|15|TRBJ1-5
CASSPTPGYIQPQHF
TGTGCCAGTAGCCCAACTCCAGGGTACATTCAGCCCCAGCATTTT
>.|TRBV6-5|.|13|TRBJ2-3
CASRGGRTDTQYF
TGTGCCAGCAGGGGGGGGCGCACAGATACGCAGTATTTT
>.|TRBV4-1|TRBD1|17|TRBJ1-5
CASSQVQRTGNNQPQHF
TGCGCCAGCAGCCAAGTACAACGGACAGGTAACAATCAGCCCCAGCATTTT
>few|TRBV5-4|.|15|TRBJ1-2
CASSLGGGSSYGYTF
TGTGCCAGCAGCTTGGGCGGGGGGTCCTCCTATGGCTACACCTTC
>.|TRBV6-1|.|15|TRBJ2-7
CASSETNYLSYEQYF
TGTGCCAGCAGTGAAACGAACTACCTTTCTTACGAGCAGTACTTC
>.|TRBV19|TRBD2|14|TRBJ2-7
CASRTSGSSGEQYF
TGTGCCAGTAGAACTAGCGGGAGTTCAGGCGAGCAGTACTTC
>.|TRBV28|TRBD2|17|TRBJ2-7
CASSLSGLAGSSYEQYF
TGTGCCAGCAGTCTATCGGGACTAGCGGGATCCTCCTACGAGCAGTACTTC
>.|TRBV28|.|17|TRBJ1-5
CASSLSGGFDGNQPQHF
TGTGCCAGCAGTTTATCGGGGGGCTTCGATGGCAATCAGCCCCAGCATTTT
>.|TRBV19|TRBD1|15|TRBJ1-4
CASSAWTGRDEKLFF
TGTGCCAGTAGTGCCTGGACAGGGAGGGATGAAAAACTGTTTTTT
>.|TRBV5-1|TRBD1|14|TRBJ1-1
CASSLGQGATEAFF
TGCGCCAGCAGCTTGGGACAGGGGGCGACTGAAGCTTTCTTT
>once|TRBV7-9|.|14|TRBJ2-4
CASSSRGSKNIQYF
TGTGCCAGCAGCTCCAGGGGAAGCAAAAACATTCAGTACTTC
>.|TRBV29-1|TRBD2|16|TRBJ2-5
CSVPGPGLAGRETQYF
TGCAGCGTCCCGGGTCCCGGACTAGCGGGTCGAGAGACCCAGTACTTC
>.|TRBV5-5|TRBD2|15|TRBJ2-3
CASSWGLAGEDTQYF
TGTGCCAGCAGCTGGGGACTAGCGGGAGAGGATACGCAGTATTTT
>.|TRBV5-1|TRBD2|16|TRBJ2-1
CASSLSGEGMYNEQFF
TGCGCCAGCAGCTTAAGCGGGGAGGGCATGTACAATGAGCAGTTCTTC
>.|TRBV24-1|TRBD1|16|TRBJ2-4
CATSDGQGAAKNIQYF
TGTGCCACCAGTGATGGCCAGGGGGCGGCCAAAAACATTCAGTACTTC
>.|TRBV27|.|11|TRBJ1-2
CASSQFYGYTF
TGTGCCAGCAGCCAATTCTATGGCTACACCTTC
>few|TRBV6-2/TRBV6-3|.|15|TRBJ1-5
CASSVRQPSNQPQHF
TGTGCCAGCAGCGTACGGCAGCCTAGCAATCAGCCCCAGCATTTT
>.|TRBV27|.|14|TRBJ1-5
CASSPRRGVQPQHF
TGTGCCAGCAGTCCCAGAAGGGGGGTTCAGCCCCAGCATTTT
>.|TRBV5-6|TRBD1|16|TRBJ2-1
CASSLGPGQGYNEQFF
TGTGCCAGCAGCTTGGGGCCGGGACAGGGGTACAATGAGCAGTTCTTC
>few|TRBV10-1|.|12|TRBJ1-1
CASSEQNTEAFF
TGCGCCAGCAGTGAGCAGAACACTGAAGCTTTCTTT
>.|TRBV7-2|TRBD2|16|TRBJ2-1
CASSQPGLAWSGEQFF
TGTGCCAGCAGCCAACCGGGACTAGCCTGGTCCGGTGAGCAGTTCTTC
>.|TRBV19|TRBD2|14|TRBJ2-1
CASNRGGGYNEQFF
TGTGCCAGTAACCGCGGGGGGGGCTACAATGAGCAGTTCTTC
>once|TRBV15|.|13|TRBJ2-5
CATSRENHWAQYF
TGTGCCACCAGCAGAGAAAACCATTGGGCCCAGTACTTC
>.|TRBV29-1|.|13|TRBJ2-1
CSVGLSAGNEQFF
TGCAGCGTTGGACTGTCCGCGGGCAATGAGCAGTTCTTC
>once|TRBV2|TRBD1|13|TRBJ1-5
CASSDDRDQPQHF
TGTGCCAGCAGCGATGACAGGGACCAGCCCCAGCATTTT
>.|TRBV7-2|TRBD2|14|TRBJ2-1
CASRFSGSGNEQFF
TGTGCCAGCAGGTTTAGCGGGAGCGGGAATGAGCAGTTCTTC
>once|TRBV27|.|16|TRBJ1-6
CASSLRPGRDNSPLHF
TGTGCCAGCAGTTTACGCCCGGGCAGAGATAATTCACCCCTCCACTTT
>.|TRBV5-5|.|15|TRBJ2-1
CASSDGAVSYNEQFF
TGTGCCAGCAGCGACGGGGCAGTCTCCTACAATGAGCAGTTCTTC
>.|TRBV28|TRBD2|17|TRBJ2-2
CASSTSGLAGGTGELFF
TGTGCCAGCAGCACGTCAGGGCTAGCGGGAGGAACCGGGGAGCTGTTTTTT
>.|TRBV20-1|.|11|TRBJ1-4
CSAGENEKLFF
TGCAGTGCAGGGGAGAATGAAAAACTGTTTTTT
>once|TRBV3-1/TRBV3-2|.|18|TRBJ2-1
CASSRTEEGSVLVNEQFF
TGTGCCAGCAGCCGAACCGAAGAGGGTAGCGTGCTTGTCAATGAGCAGTTCTTC
>.|TRBV9|TRBD1|16|TRBJ1-2
CASRGTAKPYNYGYTF
TGTGCCAGCAGGGGGACAGCGAAACCCTATAACTATGGCTACACCTTC
>.|TRBV20-1|.|12|TRBJ2-7
CSASKNSYEQYF
TGCAGTGCTAGTAAGAACTCCTACGAGCAGTACTTC
>.|TRBV2|.|13|TRBJ2-3
CASRGDGTDTQYF
TGTGCCAGCAGGGGGGACGGCACAGATACGCAGTATTTT
>.|TRBV19|TRBD1|16|TRBJ1-2
CASSSLFGQGDYGYTF
TGTGCCAGTAGTTCTTTATTTGGACAGGGGGACTATGGCTACACCTTC